These 27 T cell receptor beta chains originate from one sample sequenced in a study of cytomegalovirus exposure and HLA in healthy donors. Use of 60 Vbeta and 13 Jbeta primers characterized the PCR. The repertoire was sequenced with immunoSEQ multiplex PCR; TCRdb's copy has only in-frame clones and lacks some. The table shows fewer than 250,000 clones, with roughly 80% occurring only once. The sample consisted of PBMCs. These receptors were collected from a man between 25 and 39 years old in good health and CMV-seronegative.

CDR3 loop: CASSAGLAGGPADTQYF. As DNA, the CDR3 is TGTGCCAGCAGTGCCGGACTAGCGGGGGGGCCAGCAGATACGCAGTATTTT. The chain combines TRBV6-1 with TRBJ2-3, with TRBD2 matching 15 bases. Germline trimming cut 4 bases from V and 4 bases from J; bases unmatched to any gene: 6. Germline V gives CDR1 MNHNS, CDR2 SASEGT. The CDR3 length is 17 residues.

The genes are TRBV28 and TRBJ2-7; D perhaps matches TRBD2 (7 bases). This CDR3 has 14 residues. CDR1 and CDR2 (germline): MDHEN, SYDVKM. V was trimmed by 3 bases and J by 7 bases, leaving 16 bases between them. This CDR3 reads CASSFWGGRSEQYF. CDR3 DNA sequence: TGTGCCAGCAGTTTTTGGGGGGGCCGGTCTGAGCAGTACTTC.

This rearrangement joins TRBV5-1 to TRBJ1-1; no clear D gene. Germline V lookup: CDR1 SGHRS, CDR2 YFSETQ. CDR3 size: 16 residues. Deletions cut 1 base from V and 0 bases from J, with 13 bases between. The CDR3 DNA reads as TGCGCCAGCAGCTTGAACCCACAGAGAGTGAACACTGAAGCTTTCTTT. Translated: CASSLNPQRVNTEAFF.

The V call is TRBV6-5, the J call TRBJ1-3; D perhaps matches TRBD1 (5 bases). From germline, CDR1 is MNHEY and CDR2 SVGAGI. This CDR3 has 15 residues. Trimming shortened V by 6 bases and J by 2 bases, and 14 bases separated the two germline ends. The CDR3 here is CASRSSGRPGNTIYF. CDR3 nucleotides: TGTGCCAGCAGATCCTCAGGGCGACCTGGAAACACCATATATTTT.

The rearrangement joins TRBV27 to TRBJ2-1, with 9 bases that match TRBD1. Trimming took 8 bases from V and 6 from J; bases not matched to a gene: 17. This CDR3 contains 17 residues. The V gene's germline CDR1 is MNHEY and CDR2 SMNVEV (reference sequence). CDR3 loop: CASALGGGQGLLNEQFF. The DNA for the CDR3 is TGTGCCAGCGCTTTGGGGGGGGGACAGGGACTACTCAATGAGCAGTTCTTC.

With regard to this clone: An end of the junction differs from the germline gene, which may be a read error. Written as DNA, the CDR3 is TGCGCCAGCAGCCATAACTCTGGGGCCAGCGTCCTGACTTTC. Translating it yields CASSHNSGASVLTF. The chain is built from TRBV4-1 and TRBJ2-6, with D possibly TRBD1 on 5 matching bases. CDR3 length: 14 amino acids. Germline V gene lookup returns CDR1 MGHRA and CDR2 YSYEKL.

The chain is built from TRBV7-9 and TRBJ2-2, with a tentative D call TRBD1 (5 bases). CDR1 is SEHNR and CDR2 is FQNEAQ in the germline V gene (reference sequence). This CDR3 comprises 18 residues. V lost 6 bases, J lost 1 base, and 21 bases lay in between. The DNA of the CDR3 is TGTGCCAGCAGTGACCCTCGGCAAGGGGTCGTGAACACCGGGGAGCTGTTTTTT. Amino acids: CASSDPRQGVVNTGELFF.

The V gene is TRBV11-2, the J gene TRBJ1-2, with D maybe TRBD1 (5 bases). Per germline, CDR1 SGHAT and CDR2 FQNNGV. The CDR3 length is 14 residues. V gave up 2 bases and J gave up 4 bases, with 11 bases separating them. This CDR3 is CASSLTGSLYGYTF. The DNA of the CDR3 is TGTGCCAGCAGCTTAACAGGCTCCCTCTATGGCTACACCTTC.

The V gene is TRBV5-4, the J gene TRBJ1-4; D is perhaps TRBD1 (6 bases). V lost 2 bases to trimming and J lost 8 bases, with 7 bases between them. CDR1 is SGHNT, CDR2 YYREEE, per germline (reference sequence). The CDR3 runs to 12 residues. The CDR3: CASSFGGEKLFF. CDR3 nucleotides: TGTGCCAGCAGCTTTGGGGGCGAAAAACTGTTTTTT.

The chain employs TRBV9 and TRBJ1-2; D is perhaps TRBD1 (6 bases). In germline, CDR1 is SGDLS, CDR2 YYNGEE. The length of the CDR3 is 13 residues. Trimming pared 3 bases from V and 1 base from J, leaving 7 bases between. This CDR3 reads CASSADSNYGYTF. Here the CDR3 DNA reads TGTGCCAGCAGCGCGGACAGTAACTATGGCTACACCTTC.

This chain joins TRBV19 and TRBJ2-5; TRBD2 might be the D (5 bases). Germline CDR1 LNHDA, CDR2 SQIVND (reference sequence). V was cut by 0 bases and J by 5 bases, with 13 bases left in between. This CDR3 region has 15 residues. DNA for the CDR3: TGTGCCAGTAGTATAGACCCCCCTCCGGGGGAGACCCAGTACTTC. It yields the protein CASSIDPPPGETQYF.

The chain has TRBV4-1 and TRBJ2-7, with D possibly TRBD1 on 5 matching bases. Germline CDR1 and CDR2: MGHRA and YSYEKL. Trimming took 4 bases from V and 2 from J, leaving 18 bases between them. There are 16 residues in the CDR3. The CDR3 reads CASSPGHSDNPYEQYF. The CDR3 DNA follows: TGCGCCAGCAGCCCCGGGCATTCGGACAATCCCTACGAGCAGTACTTC.

V is TRBV13 and J is TRBJ2-7; D is possibly TRBD1 (6 bases). Germline CDR1 PRHDT, CDR2 FYEKMQ (reference sequence). The CDR3 length is 15 residues. With 5 bases removed from V and 6 bases from J, the gap between germline ends came to 20 bases. Written as DNA, the CDR3 is TGTGCCAGCAGCCAAGGGGGTGCTGGGCCTTCCGAGCAGTACTTC. Translation: CASSQGGAGPSEQYF.

V is TRBV5-4 and J is TRBJ2-7; 7 nucleotides agree with TRBD1. Germline CDR1 is SGHNT and CDR2 is YYREEE (reference sequence). Germline trimming cut 4 bases from V and 2 bases from J; bases unmatched to any gene: 6. This CDR3 spans 14 amino acids. The CDR3: CASSPRDRAYEQYF. The DNA for the CDR3 is TGTGCCAGCAGCCCCCGGGACAGAGCCTACGAGCAGTACTTC.

This chain connects TRBV29-1 to TRBJ2-3; tentatively, D is TRBD2 (5 bases). The CDR3 runs 13 residues. CDR1 is SQVTM, CDR2 ANQGSEA, per germline. The V end lost 0 bases, the J end lost 5 bases, and 9 bases lay between the germline ends. Here the CDR3 reads CSVEDRGGDTQYF. The CDR3 DNA sequence: TGCAGCGTTGAAGATCGGGGTGGAGATACGCAGTATTTT.

This chain links TRBV6-1 with TRBJ1-3; possible D gene TRBD1, 6 bases. This CDR3 has 14 amino acids. V was pared by 9 bases and J by 2 bases, with 14 bases between. Germline CDR1 and CDR2: MNHNS and SASEGT. The CDR3 nucleotides are TGTGCCAGTCGGACAGAACTCGCTGGAAACACCATATATTTT. It is translated as CASRTELAGNTIYF.

V usage is TRBV7-6 and J usage is TRBJ2-3; D possibly corresponds to TRBD2 (5 bases). V shed 3 bases and J shed 2 bases, with 18 bases lying between them. Per the germline V gene, CDR1 is SGHVS and CDR2 is FNYEAQ. CDR3 size: 17 residues. CDR3 nucleotides: TGTGCCAGCAGCTTGTCGGGCTTGGGGAGTTTCACAGATACGCAGTATTTT. It specifies CASSLSGLGSFTDTQYF.

CDR3 sequence: CASRDSDTQYF. The CDR3 region has the DNA TGCGCCAGCCGTGACTCAGATACGCAGTATTTT. This rearrangement joins TRBV5-1 to TRBJ2-3; D is unresolved. Germline V CDR1 and CDR2: SGHRS, YFSETQ. V lost 7 bases to trimming and J lost 4 bases, with 7 bases between them. The CDR3 has 11 amino acids.

V gene TRBV6-1 combines with J gene TRBJ1-1; perhaps TRBD1 as D (6 bases). V was cut by 7 bases and J by 0 bases, with 15 bases left in between. The CDR3 is 15 residues long. The germline gives CDR1 MNHNS, CDR2 SASEGT. The CDR3 sequence: CASTYADSLNTEAFF. The CDR3 DNA reads TGTGCCAGCACTTATGCGGACAGCTTGAACACTGAAGCTTTCTTT.

The gene calls are TRBV28 and TRBJ1-2; D uncertain. Trimming took off 8 bases at V and 4 bases at J, with 11 bases between the two ends. The germline V gene encodes CDR1 MDHEN and CDR2 SYDVKM. This CDR3 has 12 amino acids. The CDR3 sequence is CASLDRGYGYTF. For the CDR3, the DNA is TGTGCCAGCTTAGATCGGGGCTATGGCTACACCTTC.

Turning to this clone: An end of the junction does not agree with germline; a read error may underlie this. The J gene is TRBJ2-1, the V gene TRBV7-7; D perhaps matches TRBD1 (6 bases). The CDR3 has 14 amino acids. The germline V gene has CDR1 SSHAT and CDR2 FNYEAQ (reference sequence). The DNA for the CDR3 is TGTGCTAGCAGCTTACATGGACAGATCAATGAGCAGTTCTTC. The encoded protein is CASSLHGQINEQFF.

J is TRBJ2-7 and V is TRBV18; TRBD1 matches 12 bases. Germline CDR1 reads KGHSH; CDR2 reads LQKENI. J lost 4 bases, V lost 3 bases, and 4 bases had no gene match. The CDR3 is made up of 15 amino acids. The CDR3: CASSPQGQGAYEQYF. DNA of the CDR3: TGTGCCAGCTCACCCCAGGGACAGGGGGCTTACGAGCAGTACTTC.

This clone occurred once. V and J are TRBV6-5 and TRBJ1-3, with 7 bases lining up with TRBD1. CDR1 is MNHEY, CDR2 SVGAGI, per germline. CDR3 length: 15 amino acids. Unmatched junction bases numbered 5, after V lost 2 bases and J lost 4 bases. CDR3 sequence reads: CASSYGQGVGNTIYF. The DNA for the CDR3 is TGTGCCAGCAGTTACGGGCAGGGGGTCGGAAACACCATATATTTT.

This chain connects TRBV19 to TRBJ2-2, with 7 bases that match TRBD1. CDR3 size: 16 residues. V shed 3 bases and J 2 bases; nucleotides not matched to a gene: 6. Germline V CDR1 and CDR2: LNHDA, SQIVND (reference sequence). In DNA, the CDR3 is TGTGCCAGTAGTATGATCGGACAGGCCAACACCGGGGAGCTGTTTTTT. Translating it yields CASSMIGQANTGELFF.

The rearrangement joins TRBV6-6 to TRBJ2-7, with 8 bases lining up with TRBD1. V trimming: 11 bases; J trimming: 6 bases; junction bases outside the gene matches: 15. This CDR3 is 14 amino acids long. Germline CDR1 MNHNY, CDR2 SVGAGI (reference sequence). The DNA for the CDR3 is TGTGCCCCTGGAGCGGCAGGGGGCTCGGGCGAGCAGTACTTC. It codes for CAPGAAGGSGEQYF.

The gene calls are TRBV9 and TRBJ2-2; D is unresolved. Germline CDR1 SGDLS, CDR2 YYNGEE. Trimming shortened V by 0 bases and J by 8 bases, and 8 bases separated the two germline ends. This CDR3 comprises 13 residues. The CDR3 here is CASSVAPRGELFF. The CDR3, as DNA: TGTGCCAGCAGCGTAGCCCCTAGGGGGGAGCTGTTTTTT.

The V gene is TRBV5-4, the J gene TRBJ1-1; possibly TRBD1 for D (5 bases). Germline V lookup: CDR1 SGHNT, CDR2 YYREEE (reference sequence). V lost 5 bases and J 4 bases, leaving 15 bases between the germline ends. The length of the CDR3 is 14 residues. CDR3: CASSTQGGGTEAFF. The CDR3 DNA sequence: TGTGCCAGCAGTACTCAGGGAGGTGGCACTGAAGCTTTCTTT. The full variable domain, with the rest looked up from reference TRBV5-4 and TRBJ1-1, is ETGVTQSPTHLIKTRGQQVTLRCSSQSGHNTVSWYQQALGQGPQFIFQYYREEENGRGNFPPRFSGLQFPNYSSELNVNALELDDSALYLCASSTQGGGTEAFFGQGTRLTVV.